This T cell receptor (beta chain) was found in a study of blood T cells in healthy people across ages. Study observations and caveats: Greater diversity and more naive CD4+ cells were seen in long-lived donors than in aged donors. Estimates drawn from one million T cells were deemed to understate diversity.

To note about this clonotype: Its target is unknown.

Samples each yielded at least 5.5 micrograms of total RNA. Primed by a sample-barcoded 5' primer and a J-beta primer mix, a second PCR proceeded for about 6 to 11 cycles. Each of the cDNA molecules was tagged by a template-switch adaptor with 12 random nucleotides. Using its own MiXCR run on the 5' RACE reads, TCRdb lists one record per CDR3 protein. The data hold over a million distinct CDR3 sequences, with 35% to 45% observed a single time. This CDR3 has 15 residues. Trimming took 0 bases from V and 1 from J; bases not matched to a gene: 2. Germline-derived CDR1 and CDR2 are SGHTA and FQGNSA. This receptor was obtained from a woman between 18 and 29 years old in good health. V is TRBV7-2 and J is TRBJ2-5; 7 bases align to TRBD1. The specimen sequenced was blood. CDR3 bases: TGTGCCAGCAGCTTAGCATGGACAGGCCAAGAGACCCAGTACTTC. Encoded protein: CASSLAWTGQETQYF.